This TCR beta chain derives from a study of CD8 T cells in Susac syndrome. CDR3 length equals 17 residues. Trimming pared 3 bases from V and 0 bases from J, leaving 21 bases between. Germline CDR1 reads GTSNPN; CDR2 reads SVGIG (reference sequence). The study sequenced TCR beta in blood CD8+ and CD4+ T cells. In Susac syndrome patients, recently defined diagnostic criteria for definite or probable disease were met. Negative isolation was applied to CD8+ and CD4+ T cells, and FACS enrichment was applied to TEMRA cells. RNA was extracted with the RNeasy kit, and a quantity of roughly 0.5 to 1 ug was reverse transcribed using random hexamers. A multiplex approach, immunoSEQ multiplex PCR, amplified TCR beta CDR3 across 54 Vbeta and 13 Jbeta. One entry per CDR3 protein results from TCRdb running MiXCR on the immunoSEQ multiplex PCR reads. The table lists around 170,000 distinct CDR3 sequences, around 94% of them singletons.

This chain uses TRBV30 with TRBJ2-7; D might be TRBD1 (6 bases). This receptor was identified in a human donor with Susac syndrome. The specimen sequenced was CD4+ T cells from PBMCs. The CDR3 bases are TGTGCCTGGAGGTCTCCGGATCTTAGGACAGCCTCCTACGAGCAGTACTTC. As protein: CAWRSPDLRTASYEQYF.